The T cell receptor beta chain described here comes from a study of blood T cell repertoires in COVID-19 (dated by TCRdb to the early 2020s). Turning to the overall study: Samples from collaborators originated in the United States, Italy and Spain and spanned both the acute and convalescent phases of COVID-19. The prospective study material was composed of cDNA or gDNA derived from T cells, B-cell-depleted T cells, or PBMCs. Deeply sampled blood TCRbeta repertoires from subjects exposed to, actively infected with, or recovered from COVID-19 were included in the dataset. A freely available public database, intended as a resource for researchers studying the immune response to SARS-CoV-2, is where the repertoires were released. Samples came from the ongoing ImmuneRACE study (first 160 participants) plus 1,254 subjects from 6 global collaborators. Sample metadata almost always included a de-identified subject ID, COVID-19 status, age in years and sex. Where available, HLA class I and class II types were taken from metadata supplied by the sample provider and were not determined by assay-based typing.

TCRbeta CDR3 regions were amplified from genomic DNA using the immunoSEQ Assay, a bias-controlled multiplex PCR. The authors' pipeline ran thus. The number of nucleated cells in each sample was estimated by amplification of reference gene primers within the assay. To quantify the absolute abundance of each unique TCRbeta CDR3 rearrangement, sequence reads were collapsed and filtered. Productive Simpson clonality was computed per sample as the square root of Simpson's diversity index over productive rearrangements. Not all clones reach the TCRdb copy of this immuneACCESS table, which keeps in-frame sequences only. Checked studies attribute under half of the gap to unresolved V genes and leave the rest unexplained. V, J and clone size are those of that table, while D and trimming were read from the DNA. The sample data list over 110,000 clones, and roughly 84% of these were observed just once. Of the sample, 5.5% is held by the ten largest clones.

Enrolling through a virtual design, the prospective study's participants ranged in age from roughly 18 to 90 years and lived across some 22 United States geographic areas. In the prospective study, cohorts were assigned on the basis of participant-reported clinical history obtained from a screening survey and a study questionnaire. In the prospective study, whole blood, serum and a nasopharyngeal or oropharyngeal swab were collected from each participant by mobile phlebotomists. Participants in the prospective study had the option to provide additional blood draws and questionnaires over a 2-month period. Blood samples from the prospective study were shipped frozen or at room temperature prior to DNA extraction. The study at large found these results: How much clinical and demographic metadata was included differed by source and by participant, and the metadata was provided uncurated.

CDR1 MNHEY and CDR2 SVGEGT are derived from the germline V gene. The CDR3 measures 15 amino acids from cysteine to phenylalanine. Only the CDR3 region is kept as DNA, spanning 45 bases read in frame from base 1. For this chain, trimming is 0 bases at the V end and 4 bases at the J end, and the number of junction bases without a gene match is 2. A word on this clone: The clone's antigen remains unknown. The input lacks base qualities; no much larger clone sits a single base away.

The sequence was collected from a man aged 35 to 55 with acute COVID-19. What was sequenced was PBMCs or T cells enriched from blood (not recorded which). The sequence links TRBV6-2 or TRBV6-3 to TRBJ2-2; TRBD1 fits 7 bases in the junction. The DNA reads TGTGCCAGCAGTTACTCGACAGGGTTCACCGGGGAGCTGTTTTTT. The resulting protein is CASSYSTGFTGELFF.